These T cell receptor beta chains were read from a single sample in a study of blood T cells in healthy people across ages. One entry per CDR3 protein, called by TCRdb with MiXCR from the 5' RACE reads. The profile shows over 1,200,000 distinct CDR3 sequences, 59% of them singletons. Sequenced input: blood. The receptors were sampled from a man aged 18 to 35 in good health. CDR3s include the opening cysteine and the closing phenylalanine or tryptophan. The D gene is left open where the match is weak. Clone size is not always given. Where it is, it says once, few, many or a class for expanded clones.

j_call | d_call | clone_size | v_call | cdr3_aa | cdr3_nt
TRBJ2-7 | . | . | TRBV7-9 | CASSWGGPYNEQYF | TGTGCCAGCAGTTGGGGGGGGCCTTACAATGAGCAGTACTTC
TRBJ2-7 | . | . | TRBV4-1 | CASSRRPGTGNEQYF | TGCGCCAGCAGCCGTAGGCCGGGAACCGGTAACGAGCAGTACTTC
TRBJ2-4 | TRBD1 | . | TRBV7-8 | CASSFPSRQGDIQYF | TGTGCCAGCAGCTTTCCGAGTCGACAGGGGGACATTCAGTACTTC
TRBJ2-3 | TRBD2 | . | TRBV12-3/TRBV12-4 | CASSLSGRVGTDTQYF | TGTGCCAGCAGTCTTAGCGGGAGAGTGGGCACAGATACGCAGTATTTT
TRBJ1-2 | . | once | TRBV5-6 | CASSRDIRNYGYTF | TGTGCCAGCAGCAGGGACATAAGGAACTATGGCTACACCTTC
TRBJ2-5 | . | . | TRBV4-2 | CASSQEAGQETQYF | TGTGCCAGCAGCCAAGAAGCAGGCCAAGAGACCCAGTACTTC
TRBJ2-5 | TRBD2 | many | TRBV12-3/TRBV12-4 | CASSLTGGETQYF | TGTGCCAGCAGTTTGACGGGGGGAGAGACCCAGTACTTC
TRBJ2-3 | TRBD1 | . | TRBV11-3 | CASSHRDREIDTQYF | TGTGCCAGCAGCCACCGGGACAGGGAGATAGATACGCAGTATTTT
TRBJ1-2 | TRBD1 | . | TRBV6-5 | CASSSTGDVAYGYTF | TGTGCCAGCAGTTCCACAGGGGATGTCGCCTATGGCTACACCTTC
TRBJ2-5 | . | . | TRBV6-5 | CASSYARGRAETQYF | TGTGCCAGCAGTTACGCGCGGGGACGGGCGGAGACCCAGTACTTC
TRBJ2-1 | . | . | TRBV4-1 | CASSQDWGSAWANNEQFF | TGCGCCAGCAGCCAAGATTGGGGGAGTGCCTGGGCAAACAATGAGCAGTTCTTC
TRBJ1-4 | . | . | TRBV2 | CASSGFWDGEKLFF | TGTGCCAGCAGCGGATTTTGGGACGGCGAAAAACTGTTTTTT
TRBJ2-7 | TRBD1 | . | TRBV7-8 | CASSPPYPGQGAGEQYF | TGTGCCAGCAGCCCGCCTTACCCTGGACAGGGGGCTGGTGAGCAGTACTTC
TRBJ2-7 | . | few | TRBV6-6 | CASTASSYEQYF | TGTGCCAGCACGGCTAGCAGCTACGAGCAGTACTTC
TRBJ1-2 | TRBD1 | . | TRBV4-2 | CASSQAGGGYGYTF | TGTGCCAGCAGCCAAGCAGGGGGCGGCTATGGCTACACCTTC
TRBJ2-1 | . | once | TRBV7-9 | CASSPGAGEQFF | TGTGCCAGCAGCCCTGGTGCTGGGGAGCAGTTCTTC
TRBJ2-3 | . | . | TRBV12-5 | CASGFGPDTQYF | TGTGCTAGTGGTTTCGGGCCAGATACGCAGTATTTT
TRBJ2-3 | . | few | TRBV29-1 | CSVIRASTDTQYF | TGCAGCGTTATCCGTGCGAGCACAGATACGCAGTATTTT
TRBJ2-7 | TRBD1 | . | TRBV11-2 | CASSLEGDRGYEQYF | TGTGCCAGCAGCTTAGAAGGGGACAGGGGCTACGAGCAGTACTTC
TRBJ2-7 | . | . | TRBV20-1 | CSAPRTGASDYEQYF | TGCAGTGCTCCCCGTACGGGGGCTAGCGATTACGAGCAGTACTTC
TRBJ2-7 | TRBD2 | . | TRBV7-9 | CASSPPGGRDYEQYF | TGTGCCAGCAGCCCGCCGGGGGGGAGAGACTACGAGCAGTACTTC
TRBJ2-7 | . | few | TRBV5-1 | CASSLEDYEQYF | TGTGCCAGCAGCTTAGAAGACTACGAGCAGTACTTC
TRBJ2-1 | TRBD2 | . | TRBV7-2 | CASSLNPSGSNTEQFF | TGTGCCAGCAGCCTAAACCCGAGCGGGAGTAACACTGAGCAGTTCTTC
TRBJ2-5 | . | . | TRBV11-1 | CASSAAQTQYF | TGTGCCAGCAGCGCGGCACAGACCCAGTACTTC
TRBJ1-1 | . | . | TRBV20-1 | CSATRERNTEAFF | TGCAGTGCCACGAGGGAGAGGAACACTGAAGCTTTCTTT
TRBJ2-7 | . | few | TRBV4-2 | CASSQLGGASYEQYF | TGTGCCAGCAGCCAACTTGGGGGGGCTTCCTACGAGCAGTACTTC
TRBJ1-6 | . | . | TRBV10-3 | CAISESTELVSPLHF | TGTGCCATCAGTGAGTCGACAGAGTTAGTTTCACCCCTCCACTTT
TRBJ2-2 | . | . | TRBV25-1 | CASSEGAGTEIGELFF | TGTGCCAGCAGTGAAGGAGCCGGAACGGAAATCGGGGAGCTGTTTTTT
TRBJ2-7 | . | . | TRBV6-1 | CASSVVTGDEQYF | TGTGCCAGCAGTGTTGTGACGGGGGACGAGCAGTACTTC
TRBJ2-7 | . | . | TRBV4-1 | CASSQDSWSSPWEVGITYEQYF | TGCGCCAGCAGCCAAGATTCCTGGTCTAGCCCCTGGGAAGTGGGTATAACCTACGAGCAGTACTTC
TRBJ2-3 | . | . | TRBV25-1 | CASSDTGQSTDTQYF | TGTGCCAGCAGTGATACCGGACAGAGCACAGATACGCAGTATTTT
TRBJ1-6 | . | . | TRBV4-3 | CASSQDPRGPLNNSPLHF | TGCGCCAGCAGCCAAGATCCGAGGGGTCCCCTAAATAATTCACCCCTCCACTTT
TRBJ1-2 | . | . | TRBV20-1 | CSASTGFGYGYTF | TGCAGTGCTAGTACCGGTTTTGGCTATGGCTACACCTTC
TRBJ1-2 | . | . | TRBV20-1 | CSARDPAPADYGYTF | TGCAGTGCTAGAGATCCAGCCCCAGCCGACTATGGCTACACCTTC
TRBJ1-6 | . | few | TRBV6-2/TRBV6-3 | CASRRAGDNSPLHF | TGTGCCAGCAGAAGGGCAGGGGATAATTCACCCCTCCACTTT
TRBJ2-4 | . | few | TRBV20-1 | CSALRAKNIQYF | TGCAGTGCCCTTAGAGCCAAAAACATTCAGTACTTC
TRBJ2-3 | . | . | TRBV12-3/TRBV12-4 | CASSPLTTSTDTQYF | TGTGCCAGCAGTCCTCTGACTACAAGCACAGATACGCAGTATTTT